The 32 T cell receptor beta chains reported below all come from one sample, sequenced in a study of shared clonotypes between healthy human individuals. TCRdb keeps only in-frame clones here, not all; method: immunoSEQ multiplex PCR. The sample includes roughly 1,500,000 clones, 95% to 99% of them seen just once. Input material: naive CD4+ T cells sorted from blood. Subset noted: CD45RA+ positively selected. The origin of the receptors is a man aged 25-45 years in good health.

This chain joins TRBV2 and TRBJ2-1, with D perhaps given as TRBD1 or TRBD2 (5 bases each). This CDR3 has 14 amino acids. Between the trimmed V and J ends, which lost 3 bases and 2 bases, there was a span of 8 bases. Germline CDR1 SNHLY, CDR2 FYNNEI. In DNA form, the CDR3 reads TGTGCCAGCAGTGACTGGGACGCCTACAATGAGCAGTTCTTC. Translation gives CASSDWDAYNEQFF.

J is TRBJ2-7 and V is TRBV10-3, with D unclear. The CDR3 contains 12 residues. Germline CDR1 and CDR2: ENHRY and SYGVKD. Trimming removed 4 bases at V and 4 bases at J, with 8 bases between. The CDR3 DNA follows: TGTGCCATCAGTGGGGCTGTTTACGAGCAGTACTTC. This codes for CAISGAVYEQYF.

The J gene is TRBJ1-1, the V gene TRBV18, with 7 bases identical to TRBD1. Germline V gene data show CDR1 as KGHSH and CDR2 as LQKENI. With V trimmed by 5 bases and J by 1 base, 1 base remained unmatched. There are 13 residues in the CDR3. This CDR3 is CASSEGANTEAFF. DNA for the CDR3: TGTGCCAGCTCAGAGGGGGCGAACACTGAAGCTTTCTTT. Together with reference TRBV18 and TRBJ1-1, the CDR3 gives the full variable domain: NAGVMQNPRHLVRRRGQEARLRCSPMKGHSHVYWYRQLPEEGLKFMVYLQKENIIDESGMPKERFSAEFPKEGPSILRIQQVVRGDSAAYFCASSEGANTEAFFGQGTRLTVV.

CDR3 region: CASSAFTGPNEAFF. The CDR3 DNA reads TGTGCCAGCAGCGCCTTTACAGGGCCTAATGAAGCTTTCTTT. This chain links TRBV7-9 with TRBJ1-1; a weak D match, TRBD1 (6 bases). The germline CDR1 and CDR2 sequences are SEHNR and FQNEAQ (reference sequence). Trimming removed 5 bases from V and 7 bases from J, with 17 bases in between. The CDR3 is 14 residues long.

The chain employs TRBV5-1 and TRBJ2-7; D may match TRBD1 or TRBD2 (5 bases each). Trimming left V 0 bases short and J 3 bases short, with 16 bases between. Germline CDR1 reads SGHRS; CDR2 reads YFSETQ. The CDR3 has 16 amino acids. CDR3 sequence reads: CASSLAWDLGLYEQYF. CDR3 bases: TGCGCCAGCAGCTTGGCCTGGGACCTGGGGCTCTACGAGCAGTACTTC.

The chain joins TRBV9 to TRBJ2-3; TRBD2 matches 7 bases. This CDR3 comprises 16 residues. Germline trimming cut 4 bases from V and 2 bases from J; bases unmatched to any gene: 10. Germline CDR1 and CDR2: SGDLS and YYNGEE. The CDR3 DNA reads as TGTGCCAGCAGCCTGTACTCTAGCGGACTCACAGATACGCAGTATTTT. This gives the protein CASSLYSSGLTDTQYF.

V usage is TRBV5-1 and J usage is TRBJ1-2; TRBD1 is a possible D gene (6 bases). V lost 3 bases to trimming and J lost 6 bases, with 12 bases between them. Germline V gene lookup returns CDR1 SGHRS and CDR2 YFSETQ. This CDR3 spans 13 amino acids. The CDR3 nucleotides read TGCGCCAGCAGCTCTACAGGGACTGATGGCTACACCTTC. Translation: CASSSTGTDGYTF. Supplemented by reference TRBV5-1 and TRBJ1-2, the full variable domain reads KAGVTQTPRYLIKTRGQQVTLSCSPISGHRSVSWYQQTPGQGLQFLFEYFSETQRNKGNFPGRFSGRQFSNSRSEMNVSTLELGDSALYLCASSSTGTDGYTFGSGTRLTVV.

The rearrangement uses TRBV14 and TRBJ2-7, with unresolved D. Deletions cut 7 bases from V and 2 bases from J, with 12 bases between. The CDR3 sequence is 13 residues long. Germline loops: CDR1 SGHDN, CDR2 FVKESK. The CDR3 loop is CASTLTTPYEQYF. DNA of the CDR3: TGTGCCAGCACCCTAACAACTCCCTACGAGCAGTACTTC.

This clone has only one observation. The V gene is TRBV27, the J gene TRBJ2-7, with 7 bases lining up with TRBD2. J was trimmed by 7 bases and V by 3 bases; bases with no gene match: 6. CDR1 and CDR2 from the germline V gene are MNHEY and SMNVEV (reference sequence). The length of the CDR3 is 13 residues. The CDR3 DNA reads TGTGCCAGCAGTTTCTTAGCGGGTCTGGAGCAGTACTTC. Its translation: CASSFLAGLEQYF.

The chain is built from TRBV15 and TRBJ2-5; 9 bases are shared with TRBD2. This CDR3 has 16 amino acids. V lost 3 bases and J lost 1; bases outside the gene matches: 6. Germline V CDR1 and CDR2: LNHNV, YYDKDF (reference sequence). The CDR3 DNA sequence: TGTGCCACCAGCAGCGGGCGACTAGCGGCCCAAGAGACCCAGTACTTC. It specifies CATSSGRLAAQETQYF. The full variable domain, with the rest looked up from reference TRBV15 and TRBJ2-5, is DAMVIQNPRYQVTQFGKPVTLSCSQTLNHNVMYWYQQKSSQAPKLLFHYYDKDFNNEADTPDNFQSRRPNTSFCFLDIRSPGLGDTAMYLCATSSGRLAAQETQYFGPGTRLLVL.

The rearrangement links TRBV6-5 to TRBJ2-5; D possibly corresponds to TRBD2 (6 bases). Between the trimmed V and J ends, which lost 4 bases and 1 base, there was a span of 16 bases. The CDR3 covers 16 residues. Germline assignment: CDR1 MNHEY and CDR2 SVGAGI. CDR3 DNA sequence: TGTGCCAGCAGTTTGAGACTAGGGGAGATCCAAGAGACCCAGTACTTC. Its translation is CASSLRLGEIQETQYF.

The J gene is TRBJ1-2, the V gene TRBV27, with D uncertain. CDR1 is MNHEY, CDR2 SMNVEV, per germline (reference sequence). CDR3 length: 13 residues. Trimming left V 3 bases short and J 5 bases short, with 10 bases between. The CDR3 reads CASSFDSRYGYTF. CDR3 nucleotides: TGTGCCAGCAGTTTTGATTCTCGGTATGGCTACACCTTC.

The chain has TRBV5-4 and TRBJ2-5; tentatively, D is TRBD2 (7 bases). Germline-derived CDR1 and CDR2 are SGHNT and YYREEE (reference sequence). V was cut by 3 bases and J by 5 bases, with 17 bases left in between. The CDR3 loop spans 15 amino acids. The CDR3 DNA follows: TGTGCCAGCAGCTCCATCCGCGGGGGCGGGGAGACCCAGTACTTC. Its protein is CASSSIRGGGETQYF.

The V gene is TRBV19, the J gene TRBJ2-2, with TRBD1 matching over 8 bases. J gave up 6 bases and V 11 bases, and 14 bases lay outside the gene matches. The length of the CDR3 is 15 residues. Germline V gene lookup returns CDR1 LNHDA and CDR2 SQIVND (reference sequence). The CDR3 DNA reads as TGTGCCGGTGGGACAGGCCCTTCGGGGGCCGGGGAGCTGTTTTTT. Protein sequence: CAGGTGPSGAGELFF.

The chain employs TRBV2 and TRBJ1-5; D is perhaps TRBD1 (5 bases). The CDR3 sequence is 14 residues long. Trimming took off 5 bases at V and 7 bases at J, with 15 bases between the two ends. From germline, CDR1 is SNHLY and CDR2 FYNNEI. The CDR3 bases are TGTGCCAGCAGTAGCTGGGGGGTAGGACAGCCCCAGCATTTT. Protein: CASSSWGVGQPQHF.

J is TRBJ1-2 and V is TRBV5-1; possible D gene TRBD1, 5 bases. Germline CDR1 reads SGHRS; CDR2 reads YFSETQ. The CDR3 totals 14 residues. V shed 5 bases and J shed 5 bases, with 16 bases lying between them. The DNA of the CDR3 is TGCGCCAGCAGACGGGACGGACAAGATTATGGCTACACCTTC. This gives the protein CASRRDGQDYGYTF.

The gene calls are TRBV30 and TRBJ1-2, with D unresolved. The V and J ends lost 1 base and 3 bases respectively, with 9 bases between them. This CDR3 contains 13 residues. Per germline, CDR1 GTSNPN and CDR2 SVGIG (reference sequence). The CDR3 nucleotides read TGTGCCTGGAGTGACTCTGGGGACTATGGCTACACCTTC. This translates into CAWSDSGDYGYTF.

The chain is built from TRBV30 and TRBJ2-2; 10 bases are shared with TRBD2. Trimming at V came to 0 bases and at J to 9 bases, leaving 10 bases not matched to a gene. Germline values: CDR1 GTSNPN, CDR2 SVGIG (reference sequence). This CDR3 spans 16 amino acids. CDR3 sequence reads: CAWSVRLAGVSRELFF. The CDR3 DNA reads as TGTGCCTGGAGTGTACGGCTAGCGGGAGTATCTAGGGAGCTGTTTTTT.

The rearrangement links TRBV7-2 to TRBJ1-5; no clear D gene. V shed 1 base and J shed 3 bases, with 10 bases lying between them. Germline V gives CDR1 SGHTA, CDR2 FQGNSA. The CDR3 consists of 15 residues. The CDR3 bases are TGTGCCAGCAGCTTAGAGTGGCAGATCAATCAGCCCCAGCATTTT. Translating it yields CASSLEWQINQPQHF.

This chain uses TRBV28 with TRBJ2-3; 7 bases line up with TRBD2. Trimming took 3 bases from V and 4 from J; bases not matched to a gene: 10. The germline gives CDR1 MDHEN, CDR2 SYDVKM. The CDR3 has 16 amino acids. This CDR3 is CASSLGPSGLADTQYF. As DNA, the CDR3 is TGTGCCAGCAGTTTGGGTCCTAGCGGATTAGCAGATACGCAGTATTTT.

The V and J genes are TRBV5-1 and TRBJ2-3, with a tentative D call TRBD2 (5 bases). CDR3 length equals 16 residues. CDR1 is SGHRS and CDR2 is YFSETQ in the germline V gene. V lost 4 bases to trimming and J lost 5 bases, with 20 bases between them. CDR3 region: CASSHPVGVREDTQYF. The CDR3 DNA reads TGCGCCAGCAGCCACCCGGTCGGGGTGCGAGAAGATACGCAGTATTTT.

This chain links TRBV9 with TRBJ2-7; 8 bases agree with TRBD1. This CDR3 region has 15 residues. After removal of 3 bases from V and 5 bases from J, the junction contained 10 bases not matched to a gene. Germline assignment: CDR1 SGDLS and CDR2 YYNGEE. CDR3 sequence reads: CASSEGSWTGNEQYF. The CDR3 DNA is TGTGCCAGCAGCGAGGGGTCTTGGACAGGGAACGAGCAGTACTTC.

The chain is built from TRBV30 and TRBJ2-6; D is unresolved. V lost 8 bases, J lost 3 bases, and 14 bases lay in between. CDR3 size: 14 residues. Germline CDR1 is GTSNPN and CDR2 is SVGIG (reference sequence). This chain's CDR3 is CASGKSVGANVLTF. DNA of the CDR3: TGTGCCAGTGGGAAATCGGTTGGGGCCAACGTCCTGACTTTC.

This clone came up a few times. The chain combines TRBV5-1 with TRBJ2-2, with D possibly being TRBD1 or TRBD2 (5 bases each). Germline-derived CDR1 and CDR2 are SGHRS and YFSETQ. With 4 bases removed from V and 6 bases from J, the gap between germline ends came to 16 bases. CDR3 length: 15 amino acids. For the CDR3, the DNA is TGCGCCAGCAGCCCAGAACCAGGGACGGCCGGGGAGCTGTTTTTT. It yields the protein CASSPEPGTAGELFF. Full variable domain (outside the CDR3, taken from reference TRBV5-1 and TRBJ2-2): KAGVTQTPRYLIKTRGQQVTLSCSPISGHRSVSWYQQTPGQGLQFLFEYFSETQRNKGNFPGRFSGRQFSNSRSEMNVSTLELGDSALYLCASSPEPGTAGELFFGEGSRLTVL.

The chain employs TRBV29-1 and TRBJ2-7; D is ambiguous. The V end was cut by 3 bases, the J end by 1 base, with 4 bases between. CDR3 length: 11 residues. Germline CDR1 reads SQVTM; CDR2 reads ANQGSEA. CDR3 DNA: TGCAGCGTTGATTGGTCCTACGAGCAGTACTTC. Translating gives CSVDWSYEQYF.

This clone was found once. The rearrangement links TRBV27 to TRBJ2-7; 8 nucleotides align to TRBD1. The V gene end was trimmed by 5 bases and the J gene end by 1 base; junction bases not matched to a gene: 7. The CDR3 length is 15 residues. Germline CDR1 reads MNHEY; CDR2 reads SMNVEV (reference sequence). The CDR3 loop reads CASSPRDRPSYEQYF. CDR3 bases: TGTGCCAGCAGTCCCCGGGACAGGCCGTCCTACGAGCAGTACTTC.

This clone was counted a single time. This chain joins TRBV28 and TRBJ2-6, with a weak D call TRBD1 (6 bases). CDR1 and CDR2 (germline): MDHEN, SYDVKM. The CDR3 extends over 17 amino acids. Trimming cost V 3 bases and J 4 bases, with 16 bases left between them. The CDR3 here is CASSLSQGFLGANVLTF. The CDR3 DNA follows: TGTGCCAGCAGTTTGTCGCAGGGGTTTTTAGGGGCCAACGTCCTGACTTTC. The variable domain in full, with the rest retrieved from reference TRBV28 and TRBJ2-6, is DVKVTQSSRYLVKRTGEKVFLECVQDMDHENMFWYRQDPGLGLRLIYFSYDVKMKEKGDIPEGYSVSREKKERFSLILESASTNQTSMYLCASSLSQGFLGANVLTFGAGSRLTVL.

The chain carries TRBV28 and TRBJ2-7; D unresolved. V gave up 5 bases and J gave up 2 bases, with 7 bases separating them. The CDR3 runs to 12 residues. Germline V gives CDR1 MDHEN, CDR2 SYDVKM. This CDR3 is CASSINTYEQYF. CDR3 nucleotides: TGTGCCAGCAGTATTAATACCTACGAGCAGTACTTC.

The chain recombines TRBV5-1 with TRBJ2-7; D unresolved. The CDR3 is 14 residues long. Trimming stripped 2 bases from V and 5 bases from J, with 14 bases between. Germline CDR1 and CDR2: SGHRS and YFSETQ. The CDR3 is CASSLGPPEDEQYF. CDR3 bases: TGCGCCAGCAGCTTAGGGCCCCCTGAGGACGAGCAGTACTTC. The whole variable domain, remainder taken from reference TRBV5-1 and TRBJ2-7, is KAGVTQTPRYLIKTRGQQVTLSCSPISGHRSVSWYQQTPGQGLQFLFEYFSETQRNKGNFPGRFSGRQFSNSRSEMNVSTLELGDSALYLCASSLGPPEDEQYFGPGTRLTVT.

The rearrangement uses TRBV10-3 and TRBJ2-2; TRBD1 aligns across 8 bases. V lost 0 bases and J lost 5; bases outside the gene matches: 8. Germline V gene lookup returns CDR1 ENHRY and CDR2 SYGVKD. The CDR3 is made up of 17 amino acids. For the CDR3, the DNA is TGTGCCATCAGTGAGTCCAGGGGGCGTAAAGGTACCGGGGAGCTGTTTTTT. Protein: CAISESRGRKGTGELFF.

This rearrangement joins TRBV4-1 to TRBJ2-7; D perhaps matches TRBD1 (6 bases). Between the trimmed V and J ends, which lost 4 bases and 3 bases, there was a span of 10 bases. The CDR3 spans 13 residues. Germline V gene sequence: CDR1 MGHRA, CDR2 YSYEKL. This CDR3 reads CASSRDIFYEQYF. The CDR3 DNA reads TGCGCCAGCAGCCGGGACATATTCTACGAGCAGTACTTC.

This clone has a single count. The chain employs TRBV28 and TRBJ1-5; D call uncertain. V dropped 3 bases and J dropped 0 bases, with 9 bases sitting between them. Germline V CDR1 and CDR2: MDHEN, SYDVKM. The CDR3 is 15 residues long. As DNA, the CDR3 is TGTGCCAGCAGTTTGCGTAGGAATAGCAATCAGCCCCAGCATTTT. Protein: CASSLRRNSNQPQHF.